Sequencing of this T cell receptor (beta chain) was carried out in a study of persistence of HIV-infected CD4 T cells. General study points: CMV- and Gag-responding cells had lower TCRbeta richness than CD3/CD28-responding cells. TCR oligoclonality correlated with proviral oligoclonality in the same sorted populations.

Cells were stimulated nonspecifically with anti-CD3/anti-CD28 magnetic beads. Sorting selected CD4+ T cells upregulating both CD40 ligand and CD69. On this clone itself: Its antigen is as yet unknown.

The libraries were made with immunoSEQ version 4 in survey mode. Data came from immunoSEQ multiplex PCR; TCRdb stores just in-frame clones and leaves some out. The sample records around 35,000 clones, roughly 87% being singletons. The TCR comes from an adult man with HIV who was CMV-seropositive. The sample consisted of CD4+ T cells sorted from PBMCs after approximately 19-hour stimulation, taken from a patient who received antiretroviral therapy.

The CDR3 is CASSHRGGNTEAFF. The CDR3 DNA follows: TGTGCCAGCAGCCACAGGGGTGGGAACACTGAAGCTTTCTTT. The chain carries TRBV6-5 and TRBJ1-1; TRBD1 matches at 7 bases. Germline-derived CDR1 and CDR2 are MNHEY and SVGAGI. CDR3 length equals 14 residues. V lost 6 bases to trimming and J lost 1 base; unmatched junction nucleotides: 5.